These 13 T cell receptor beta chains originate from one sample sequenced in a study of blood T cell repertoires in COVID-19. Method: immunoSEQ multiplex PCR; TCRdb's copy keeps in-frame clones and lacks some. The sample lists fewer than 95,000 clones; around 72% were seen once. Sequenced input: peripheral blood. The origin of the receptors is a woman older than 75 with acute or convalescent COVID-19.

This chain joins TRBV27 and TRBJ2-3, with 11 bases matching TRBD1. Per the germline V gene, CDR1 is MNHEY and CDR2 is SMNVEV (reference sequence). CDR3 length: 18 residues. V lost 2 bases to trimming and J lost 2 bases; unmatched junction nucleotides: 9. CDR3 DNA sequence: TGTGCCAGCAGTTTAAGAGCGGCGGGACAGGGGGTCACAGATACGCAGTATTTT. Its protein is CASSLRAAGQGVTDTQYF.

The rearrangement links TRBV7-9 to TRBJ2-7; tentative D call: TRBD1 (6 bases). Germline lookup yields CDR1 SEHNR and CDR2 FQNEAQ (reference sequence). V lost 3 bases and J 2 bases, leaving 14 bases between the germline ends. This CDR3 has 15 residues. The CDR3 coding sequence is TGTGCCAGCAGCTTTAGGGACACCTTAACCTACGAGCAGTACTTC. It codes for CASSFRDTLTYEQYF. The variable domain in full, with the rest retrieved from reference TRBV7-9 and TRBJ2-7, is DTGVSQNPRHKITKRGQNVTFRCDPISEHNRLYWYRQTLGQGPEFLTYFQNEAQLEKSRLLSDRFSAERPKGSFSTLEIQRTEQGDSAMYLCASSFRDTLTYEQYFGPGTRLTVT.

The gene calls are TRBV18 and TRBJ1-1; D not certain. There are 16 residues in the CDR3. The V and J ends lost 3 bases and 0 bases respectively, with 14 bases between them. Germline V gene data show CDR1 as KGHSH and CDR2 as LQKENI. DNA for the CDR3: TGTGCCAGCTCACCCCCTAGGCCGGGGTTGAACACTGAAGCTTTCTTT. Protein sequence: CASSPPRPGLNTEAFF.

This clone has only a few counts. The chain is built from TRBV5-6 and TRBJ1-2; D is uncertain. V was cut by 0 bases and J by 2 bases, with 17 bases left in between. Germline V gives CDR1 SGHDT, CDR2 YYEEEE. The CDR3 sequence is 17 residues long. The CDR3 DNA is TGTGCCAGCAGCTTGGGAGGCCGAGGAGTTTGGAACTATGGCTACACCTTC. Amino acid sequence: CASSLGGRGVWNYGYTF.

The V gene is TRBV30, the J gene TRBJ1-6; D not certain. V was pared by 5 bases and J by 6 bases, with 11 bases between. The germline CDR1 and CDR2 sequences are GTSNPN and SVGIG (reference sequence). This CDR3 spans 13 amino acids. The CDR3 here is CAWAGDFNSPLHF. The CDR3 nucleotides are TGTGCCTGGGCCGGGGATTTTAATTCACCCCTCCACTTT.

In this sample, this clone turned up a few times. The V call is TRBV6-1, the J call TRBJ1-4; no reliable D call. Germline assignment: CDR1 MNHNS and CDR2 SASEGT. This CDR3 region has 13 residues. The V and J ends lost 1 base and 4 bases respectively, with 4 bases between them. CDR3 sequence reads: CASSEVFNEKLFF. The CDR3 region has the DNA TGTGCCAGCAGTGAAGTCTTTAATGAAAAACTGTTTTTT.

This clone was seen only once. The V gene is TRBV7-2, the J gene TRBJ1-2, with TRBD1 matching 9 bases. The germline CDR1 and CDR2 sequences are SGHTA and FQGNSA. CDR3 length: 14 residues. With V trimmed by 5 bases and J by 6 bases, 7 bases remained unmatched. The CDR3 DNA sequence: TGTGCCAGCAGCCAGGGACAGGGTCAGAATGGCTACACCTTC. The encoded protein is CASSQGQGQNGYTF.

The chain carries TRBV19 and TRBJ2-7, with D tentatively TRBD1 (6 bases). CDR3 size: 15 residues. The germline gives CDR1 LNHDA, CDR2 SQIVND (reference sequence). Trimming took 4 bases from V and 0 from J, leaving 13 bases between them. The CDR3 loop reads CASSTPGASSYEQYF. CDR3 DNA: TGTGCCAGTAGTACGCCAGGGGCGAGCTCCTACGAGCAGTACTTC.

V usage is TRBV5-1 and J usage is TRBJ1-1, with a possible D match to TRBD1 (6 bases). Germline V gene sequence: CDR1 SGHRS, CDR2 YFSETQ. The CDR3 is made up of 15 amino acids. Trimming removed 1 base at V and 1 base at J, with 11 bases between. The CDR3 spells CASSLSGTPNTEAFF. The CDR3, as DNA: TGCGCCAGCAGCTTGAGTGGGACACCGAACACTGAAGCTTTCTTT. The complete variable domain, with remaining parts taken from reference TRBV5-1 and TRBJ1-1, reads KAGVTQTPRYLIKTRGQQVTLSCSPISGHRSVSWYQQTPGQGLQFLFEYFSETQRNKGNFPGRFSGRQFSNSRSEMNVSTLELGDSALYLCASSLSGTPNTEAFFGQGTRLTVV.

CDR3 DNA sequence: TGTGCCAGCAGTTACTCTAGGGGGAACCAAGAGACCCAGTACTTC. Translation: CASSYSRGNQETQYF. This chain joins TRBV6-5 and TRBJ2-5, with a tentative D call TRBD1 (6 bases). Trimming removed 0 bases at V and 0 bases at J, with 8 bases between. The CDR3 runs 15 residues. The germline V gene has CDR1 MNHEY and CDR2 SVGAGI.

The chain is built from TRBV5-4 and TRBJ1-1; unclear D gene. The CDR3 spans 14 residues. The ends were cut back, 0 bases at V and 3 bases at J, with 9 bases in the middle. CDR1 is SGHNT, CDR2 YYREEE, per germline (reference sequence). CDR3 residues: CASSLERGYTEAFF. The CDR3 coding sequence is TGTGCCAGCAGCTTGGAACGGGGATACACTGAAGCTTTCTTT. The complete variable domain, with remaining parts taken from reference TRBV5-4 and TRBJ1-1, reads ETGVTQSPTHLIKTRGQQVTLRCSSQSGHNTVSWYQQALGQGPQFIFQYYREEENGRGNFPPRFSGLQFPNYSSELNVNALELDDSALYLCASSLERGYTEAFFGQGTRLTVV.

The chain combines TRBV6-1 with TRBJ2-5; TRBD2 agrees at 10 bases. The trim removed 7 bases at V and 0 bases at J, leaving 5 bases unmatched. Germline V gene sequence: CDR1 MNHNS, CDR2 SASEGT. This CDR3 contains 15 residues. The CDR3: CASMGLAGDQETQYF. In nucleotides, the CDR3 is TGTGCCAGCATGGGGCTAGCGGGGGACCAAGAGACCCAGTACTTC.

This chain uses TRBV5-4 with TRBJ2-5; 9 bases map to TRBD1. The CDR3 extends over 15 amino acids. Per the germline V gene, CDR1 is SGHNT and CDR2 is YYREEE (reference sequence). Germline trimming cut 3 bases from V and 0 bases from J; bases unmatched to any gene: 3. The CDR3 reads CASSWGQGYQETQYF. The CDR3 DNA sequence: TGTGCCAGCAGCTGGGGACAGGGCTACCAAGAGACCCAGTACTTC.